This is a list of T cell receptor beta chains from one sample in a study of blood T cell repertoires in COVID-19. Sequencing was performed with immunoSEQ multiplex PCR; in TCRdb, only in-frame clones are kept and a portion is missing. Of 300,000 to 400,000 clones listed, roughly 90% are singletons. The specimen was peripheral blood. These receptors were collected from a woman in her 70s with COVID-19, enrolled during active disease. Both conserved end residues are part of each CDR3. A D gene is named only where the DNA matches it firmly. Not every row has a clone size; where given, it reads once, few, many or a size class.

TGTGCCAGCAGTGAAGCGGGACACTATCTTGGCTACACCTTC CASSEAGHYLGYTF TRBV6-1 - TRBJ1-2 -
TGTGCCAGCAGTTCCCTTGACAGGGGATTGAGTCAGCCCCAGCATTTT CASSSLDRGLSQPQHF TRBV27 TRBD1 TRBJ1-5 -
TGTGCCAGCACCCTACAGGGAGAGGACACTGAAGCTTTCTTT CASTLQGEDTEAFF TRBV2 - TRBJ1-1 -
TGTGCCAGCAGCCTGGGGACAGGGGTTTTACCCCTCCACTTT CASSLGTGVLPLHF TRBV3-1/TRBV3-2 TRBD1 TRBJ1-6 -
TGTGCCAGCAGCTTGTACCGGAGGGTAAGTGTGGAAAAACTGTTTTTT CASSLYRRVSVEKLFF TRBV5-8 - TRBJ1-4 -
TGCGCCAGCAGCCAAGATAGGCATGACAGGGCAAGCAATCAGCCCCAGCATTTT CASSQDRHDRASNQPQHF TRBV4-3 TRBD1 TRBJ1-5 -
TGTGCCAGTAGTATGCAGGGGGCCAATTCACCCCTCCACTTT CASSMQGANSPLHF TRBV19 TRBD1 TRBJ1-6 -
TGTGCCAGCCGTACAGGGGGCTATGGCTACACCTTC CASRTGGYGYTF TRBV12-3/TRBV12-4 TRBD1 TRBJ1-2 -
TGTGCCAGCAGCCGAGGGTTACCCAGCACAGATACGCAGTATTTT CASSRGLPSTDTQYF TRBV9 - TRBJ2-3 -
TGCGCCAGCAATCAGGGGGCGAATAAGAACACTGAAGCTTTCTTT CASNQGANKNTEAFF TRBV5-1 TRBD1 TRBJ1-1 -
TGTGCCAGCAGTTTCTCCAGGGGAAATTTGAACACTGAAGCTTTCTTT CASSFSRGNLNTEAFF TRBV28 - TRBJ1-1 -
TGTGCCAGCAGTGACACGAGAGTTGAGCAGTTCTTC CASSDTRVEQFF TRBV2 - TRBJ2-1 few
TGTGCCATCAGTGACCCCGCTCTGACAGGGTATAGCAATCAGCCCCAGCATTTT CAISDPALTGYSNQPQHF TRBV10-3 TRBD1 TRBJ1-5 -
TGTGCCAGCAGTTTAGGCAGAAACTATAATTCACCCCTCCACTTT CASSLGRNYNSPLHF TRBV27 - TRBJ1-6 once
TGTGCCAGCAGCTTGGCGGGAATCGAGGTTGGCTACACCTTC CASSLAGIEVGYTF TRBV7-9 - TRBJ1-2 few
TGTGCCAGCAGCCCTATACGGGGGGGCAATCAGCCCCAGCATTTT CASSPIRGGNQPQHF TRBV7-8 - TRBJ1-5 -
TGTGCCAGCAGCCCGACAGGGCTTTTCACTGAAGCTTTCTTT CASSPTGLFTEAFF TRBV3-1/TRBV3-2 TRBD1 TRBJ1-1 once
TGTGCCAGCAGTTTAACAGGGGGCCCGAACACTGAAGCTTTCTTT CASSLTGGPNTEAFF TRBV27 TRBD1 TRBJ1-1 once
TGTGCCAGCAGTTTACTACAGGGGTATTCACCCCTCCACTTT CASSLLQGYSPLHF TRBV28 TRBD1 TRBJ1-6 few
TGTGCCAGCAGCTTAGCGTGGGGCGGGGCCTACGAGCAGTACTTC CASSLAWGGAYEQYF TRBV7-6 - TRBJ2-7 -
TGTGCCAGCTCACCAAGCGGCCGGAACACTGAAGCTTTCTTT CASSPSGRNTEAFF TRBV18 - TRBJ1-1 -
TGTGCCAGCAGCCCCGCCGGTGTAGATACGCAGTATTTT CASSPAGVDTQYF TRBV6-6 - TRBJ2-3 -
TGTGCCAGCAGTTCCCTTTTAGAGGGGGCTACGAAAGGCTACACCTTC CASSSLLEGATKGYTF TRBV28 TRBD1 TRBJ1-2 few
TGCAGCGTTGAAGAAGGGGGACAGTACCAAGAGACCCAGTACTTC CSVEEGGQYQETQYF TRBV29-1 TRBD1 TRBJ2-5 -
TGTGCCAGCGTAACAGGGGCGCGGGACGAGCAGTACTTC CASVTGARDEQYF TRBV7-9 TRBD1 TRBJ2-7 -
TGTGCCAGCAGCAGACAGGTATCGGCCGGGGAGCTGTTTTTT CASSRQVSAGELFF TRBV2 - TRBJ2-2 -
TGTGCCAGTAGTATGCGGACAGAGATGAATGAAAAACTGTTTTTT CASSMRTEMNEKLFF TRBV19 - TRBJ1-4 -
TGTGCCACCAGTGAATCAGCGGGGGGGAATGAGCAGTTCTTC CATSESAGGNEQFF TRBV24-1 TRBD2 TRBJ2-1 once
TGTGCCAGCAGTTACTCGGGCGGGAAGGGAGAGACCCAGTACTTC CASSYSGGKGETQYF TRBV6-5 - TRBJ2-5 -
TGTGCCAGCTCACCAGGACAGGGCGAGCCCCAGCATTTT CASSPGQGEPQHF TRBV18 TRBD1 TRBJ1-5 -
TGTGCCAGCAAGTTGGAAGCGGGGGACTACAATGAGCAGTTCTTC CASKLEAGDYNEQFF TRBV7-9 TRBD2 TRBJ2-1 -
TGTGCCAGCACCCTAATGAACACTGAAGCTTTCTTT CASTLMNTEAFF TRBV12-3/TRBV12-4 - TRBJ1-1 once
TGTGCCAGCAGCTTAGGACAGGATATTAATAATTCACCCCTCCACTTT CASSLGQDINNSPLHF TRBV3-1/TRBV3-2 TRBD1 TRBJ1-6 -
TGTGCCAGCAGCCTACTCACCGCAGGAAACTATGGCTACACCTTC CASSLLTAGNYGYTF TRBV7-2 - TRBJ1-2 -
TGTGCCAGCAGCTTCTCGGTCGGGGAGCTGTTTTTT CASSFSVGELFF TRBV7-2 - TRBJ2-2 few
TGTGCCAGCACGGTCACGGGGTCACCATCCTATGGCTACACCTTC CASTVTGSPSYGYTF TRBV2 - TRBJ1-2 -
TGTGCCTGGACTGACAGGGGATTAGGAAACACCATATATTTT CAWTDRGLGNTIYF TRBV30 TRBD1 TRBJ1-3 -
TGTGCCAGAAGCTTGAAAGACAGGGAAGGGGCTAGCAATCAGCCCCAGCATTTT CARSLKDREGASNQPQHF TRBV5-3 TRBD1 TRBJ1-5 -
TGCGCCAGCAGCCAAGCCATCGGGGCAGATACGCAGTATTTT CASSQAIGADTQYF TRBV4-1 - TRBJ2-3 -
TGCGCCAGCAGCCCGGAACCGGACAGGGGAGGTGAAAAACTGTTTTTT CASSPEPDRGGEKLFF TRBV5-1 TRBD1 TRBJ1-4 -
TGTGCCAGCAGCGCAGCGGGGGGGATTAGCACAGATACGCAGTATTTT CASSAAGGISTDTQYF TRBV7-2 TRBD2 TRBJ2-3 -
TGTGCCAGCAGCTTAGGACAGGGGTTAGCCAAAAACATTCAGTACTTC CASSLGQGLAKNIQYF TRBV7-2 TRBD1 TRBJ2-4 -
TGTGCCAGCTCTCGCGGACAGGGAGTAAATCAGCCCCAGCATTTT CASSRGQGVNQPQHF TRBV18 TRBD1 TRBJ1-5 -
TGTGCCAGCAGCTTACCGGGGCAGCCCCAGCATTTT CASSLPGQPQHF TRBV11-2 - TRBJ1-5 -
TGTGCCACCAGCGACGTGGGACAGGCGAACACCGGGGAGCTGTTTTTT CATSDVGQANTGELFF TRBV15 TRBD1 TRBJ2-2 -
TGTGCCAGCAGCTTCGAGGGACAGGGAAGGGCCGGGGAGCTGTTTTTT CASSFEGQGRAGELFF TRBV7-3 TRBD1 TRBJ2-2 -
TGCGCCAGCAGTCAATCTCTGGGGACAGGGGTAGGATGCCAGCCCCAGCATTTT CASSQSLGTGVGCQPQHF TRBV23-1 TRBD1 TRBJ1-5 -
TGTGCCAGCAGCTCGACCTTACAGGGTAGACTGAACACTGAAGCTTTCTTT CASSSTLQGRLNTEAFF TRBV7-9 - TRBJ1-1 -